This TCR beta chain is from a study of post-analysis software for immune sequencing data. Whole-study results and caveats: When patients were compared with controls, five TRBV segments were more frequent, TRBV5-6, TRBV5-1 and TRBV20-1 among them.

The sample holds many counts of this clonotype. Its matching antigen is unknown. Each TCR beta cDNA library carried unique molecular identifiers. TCRdb analysed the PCR reads with MiXCR anew, one entry per CDR3 protein. The sample has over 300,000 distinct CDR3 sequences; 30% to 45% are singletons. The CDR3 extends over 11 amino acids. The V gene is TRBV12-3 or TRBV12-4, the J gene TRBJ2-3, with a weak D call TRBD2 (6 bases). Near its end, the DNA agrees better with TRBJ2-5, so the J call may be wrong. The source of this sequence is a girl aged 5 to 17 with multiple sclerosis. Sequences were obtained from blood. The CDR3: CASRQGGTQYF. In DNA, the CDR3 is TGTGCCAGCCGGCAGGGAGGGACCCAGTACTTC.